This T cell receptor (beta chain) came from a study of CD8+ T cells in alopecia areata. Study-level background: Among treated patients, oral tofacitinib was administered at 5 to 10 mg twice daily.

RNA was extracted and reverse transcribed into cDNA as the sequencing template. Generated by immunoSEQ multiplex PCR, the TCRdb table keeps only in-frame clones and is missing some. The sample carries approximately 42,000 clones, 65% recorded once. This clone came up a few times. Per the germline V gene, CDR1 is SGHAT and CDR2 is FQNNGV. The V end was cut by 1 base, the J end by 5 bases, with 12 bases between. CDR3 length: 14 amino acids. The treatment here: oral pan-JAK inhibitor, 5-10 mg twice daily. The sequencing here drew on CD8+ T cells sorted from blood, taken at week 4, from a patient treated with tofacitinib. This clonotype was obtained from a human donor with alopecia areata. The J gene is TRBJ2-7, the V gene TRBV11-2; no firm D call. The CDR3 DNA reads TGTGCCAGCAGCTTAGGGAATGCGGAACACGAGCAGTACTTC. It codes for CASSLGNAEHEQYF.